This T cell receptor (beta chain) derives from a study of cytomegalovirus exposure and HLA in healthy donors. Whole-study context: Early released data had about 85 million unique TCRs, all coming from HLA-typed donors.

Primers: 60 Vbeta forward and 13 Jbeta reverse. Assay used: immunoSEQ multiplex PCR; TCRdb lists only in-frame clones, some missing. Of over 150,000 clones in the sample, approximately 75% were seen once. Of note for this clone: Its antigen is as yet unknown.

J lost 3 bases, V lost 7 bases, and 14 bases had no gene match. Germline V CDR1 and CDR2: GTSNPN, SVGIG (reference sequence). This CDR3 comprises 16 residues. Notes on the study in general: The study designated some 180 TCR beta chains cytomegalovirus-associated. In vitro, three CMV-associated chains proved specific for CMV antigens.

The sequence was collected from a man aged 30 to 39 in good health and CMV-seropositive. This chain uses TRBV30 with TRBJ2-3; the match to TRBD2 covers 9 bases. Sequencing used PBMCs. The CDR3 spells CASTSRVAGDTDTQYF. The CDR3 DNA sequence: TGTGCCTCCACCTCCCGGGTAGCGGGAGATACAGATACGCAGTATTTT.